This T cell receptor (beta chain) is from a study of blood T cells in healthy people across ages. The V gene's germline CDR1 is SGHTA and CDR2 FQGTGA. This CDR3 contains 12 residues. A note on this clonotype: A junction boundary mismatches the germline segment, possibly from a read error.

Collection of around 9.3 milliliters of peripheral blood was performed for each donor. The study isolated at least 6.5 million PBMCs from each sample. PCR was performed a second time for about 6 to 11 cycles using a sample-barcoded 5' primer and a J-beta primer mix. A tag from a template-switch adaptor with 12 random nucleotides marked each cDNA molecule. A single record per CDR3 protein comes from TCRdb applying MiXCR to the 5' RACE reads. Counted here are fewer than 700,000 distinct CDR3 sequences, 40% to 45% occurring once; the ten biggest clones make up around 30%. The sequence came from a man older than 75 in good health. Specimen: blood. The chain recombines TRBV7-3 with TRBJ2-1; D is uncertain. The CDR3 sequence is CVSSFDRNEQFF. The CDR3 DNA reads TGTGTCAGCAGCTTTGACCGGAATGAGCAGTTCTTC.